This T cell receptor (beta chain) was documented in a study of blood T cell repertoires in COVID-19. For the study at large: The study drew acute and convalescent COVID-19 samples from the United States, Italy and Spain. Sample material is recorded as cDNA or gDNA derived from T cells, B-cell-depleted T cells, or PBMCs.

Original methodology: From reference gene primer amplification, estimates of nucleated cell counts were derived. The repertoire was sequenced with immunoSEQ multiplex PCR; TCRdb's copy has only in-frame clones and lacks some. V and J calls and clone size are as listed in that table; D and trimming were resolved from the DNA. This table holds about 200,000 clones, approximately 86% found once. The source material was peripheral blood. The TCR originated in a man aged 60 to 69 with acute or convalescent COVID-19.

CDR3 nucleotide sequence: TGTGCCAGTAGTATAGATCGGTACTATGGCTACACCTTC. It translates to CASSIDRYYGYTF. The rearrangement joins TRBV19 to TRBJ1-2; D unclear. CDR3 length: 13 residues. V was trimmed by 0 bases and J by 3 bases, leaving 5 bases between them. Germline assignment: CDR1 LNHDA and CDR2 SQIVND (reference sequence). The full variable domain, with the rest looked up from reference TRBV19 and TRBJ1-2, is DGGITQSPKYLFRKEGQNVTLSCEQNLNHDAMYWYRQDPGQGLRLIYYSQIVNDFQKGDIAEGYSVSREKKESFPLTVTSAQKNPTAFYLCASSIDRYYGYTFGSGTRLTVV.